Shown below are 28 T cell receptor beta chains from a single sample sequenced in a study of blood T cell repertoires in COVID-19. The table came from immunoSEQ multiplex PCR; TCRdb's copy has only in-frame clones and leaves some out. The data show 45,000 to 55,000 clones, approximately 89% seen once. The sample taken for sequencing was peripheral blood. All receptors derive from a woman at least 80 years old with acute or convalescent COVID-19.

The CDR3 loop reads CASSYGQLNTEAFF. CDR3 nucleotide sequence: TGTGCCAGCAGCTACGGACAGCTGAACACTGAAGCTTTCTTT. The chain has TRBV7-9 and TRBJ1-1, with D possibly being TRBD1 (6 bases). The V end lost 4 bases, the J end lost 0 bases, and 9 bases lay between the germline ends. The germline V gene has CDR1 SEHNR and CDR2 FQNEAQ (reference sequence). The CDR3 has 14 amino acids.

The chain links TRBV7-9 to TRBJ1-1, with D possibly being TRBD1 (6 bases). Germline values: CDR1 SEHNR, CDR2 FQNEAQ (reference sequence). The CDR3 is made up of 13 amino acids. Trimming left V 4 bases short and J 3 bases short, with 9 bases between. The chain's CDR3 is CASSWTVDTEAFF. In nucleotides, the CDR3 is TGTGCCAGCAGCTGGACAGTAGACACTGAAGCTTTCTTT.

This chain uses TRBV6-2 or TRBV6-3 with TRBJ1-1; TRBD1 matches 7 bases. Trimming took 2 bases from V and 3 from J; bases not matched to a gene: 0. The CDR3 contains 13 residues. Germline V CDR1 and CDR2: MNHEY, SVGEGT. The CDR3 reads CASSYDRDTEAFF. DNA for the CDR3: TGTGCCAGCAGTTACGACAGGGACACTGAAGCTTTCTTT.

This clone was observed a handful of times. The V and J genes are TRBV4-1 and TRBJ2-1, with 11 bases aligning to TRBD2. The CDR3 loop spans 17 amino acids. V was clipped by 4 bases and J by 7 bases; unmatched bases: 12. Germline CDR1 reads MGHRA; CDR2 reads YSYEKL. The CDR3 region is CASSPNPLAGGRNEQFF. For the CDR3, the DNA is TGCGCCAGCAGCCCCAATCCTCTAGCGGGGGGTCGAAATGAGCAGTTCTTC.

V usage is TRBV3-1 (or the pseudogene TRBV3-2) and J usage is TRBJ2-3; 8 nucleotides line up with TRBD1. The CDR3 is 15 amino acids. Germline-derived CDR1 and CDR2 are LGHDT and YNNKEL (reference sequence). V trimming: 6 bases; J trimming: 1 base; junction bases outside the gene matches: 6. The CDR3 is CASSLPGQGTDTQYF. CDR3 DNA: TGTGCCAGCAGTCTTCCGGGACAGGGCACAGATACGCAGTATTTT.

The V gene is TRBV19, the J gene TRBJ2-3; D might be TRBD2 (6 bases). The CDR3 extends over 13 amino acids. Germline assignment: CDR1 LNHDA and CDR2 SQIVND (reference sequence). V lost 8 bases and J 3 bases, leaving 12 bases between the germline ends. The CDR3 loop reads CASALARTDTQYF. The CDR3 nucleotides read TGTGCCAGTGCCCTAGCGAGGACAGATACGCAGTATTTT.

The rearrangement links TRBV2 to TRBJ2-5, with D perhaps TRBD1 (6 bases). The CDR3 runs to 15 residues. Germline V gene lookup returns CDR1 SNHLY and CDR2 FYNNEI. Trimming left V 2 bases short and J 5 bases short, with 15 bases between. As DNA, the CDR3 is TGTGCCAGCAGTGAACCACAGGGTGGTGTGGAGACCCAGTACTTC. Translating gives CASSEPQGGVETQYF.

This chain uses TRBV6-5 with TRBJ2-3; 10 nucleotides agree with TRBD2. With 8 bases clipped from V and 5 bases from J, the junction kept 7 bases outside the gene matches. The CDR3 sequence is 14 residues long. Per germline, CDR1 MNHEY and CDR2 SVGAGI. This chain's CDR3 is CASVSAGGIDTQYF. CDR3 coding DNA: TGTGCCAGCGTTTCAGCGGGGGGGATAGATACGCAGTATTTT.

A single count supports this clone. The chain carries TRBV6-1 and TRBJ2-7; TRBD1 aligns across 9 bases. V gave up 2 bases and J gave up 0 bases; unmatched junction bases: 14. The length of the CDR3 is 19 residues. Germline V gives CDR1 MNHNS, CDR2 SASEGT. The CDR3 coding sequence is TGTGCCAGCAGTGAACCCAACAGGGGGCGATTCGTAGGCTCCTACGAGCAGTACGTC. Protein product: CASSEPNRGRFVGSYEQYV.

The rearrangement joins TRBV18 to TRBJ2-3; TRBD1 aligns across 11 bases. CDR1 is KGHSH, CDR2 LQKENI, per germline. V lost 3 bases, J lost 5 bases, and 1 base stayed unmatched. This CDR3 has 14 amino acids. The CDR3 loop reads CASSPGQGGDTQYF. The CDR3, as DNA: TGTGCCAGCTCACCGGGACAGGGGGGAGATACGCAGTATTTT. Full variable domain (missing parts from reference TRBV18 and TRBJ2-3): NAGVMQNPRHLVRRRGQEARLRCSPMKGHSHVYWYRQLPEEGLKFMVYLQKENIIDESGMPKERFSAEFPKEGPSILRIQQVVRGDSAAYFCASSPGQGGDTQYFGPGTRLTVL.

The chain has TRBV6-1 and TRBJ2-1; 9 bases match TRBD1. CDR3 length: 16 residues. Per germline, CDR1 MNHNS and CDR2 SASEGT. V was clipped by 4 bases and J by 0 bases; unmatched bases: 4. CDR3 residues: CASSGGQGGSYNEQFF. The CDR3 nucleotides are TGTGCCAGCAGTGGGGGACAGGGCGGCTCCTACAATGAGCAGTTCTTC.

The genes are TRBV11-1 and TRBJ2-1; 10 bases map to TRBD1. CDR1 is SGHAT, CDR2 FQDESV, per germline (reference sequence). The CDR3 spans 15 residues. The junction had 8 bases not matched to a gene; V was cut back by 8 bases and J by 4 bases. DNA for the CDR3: TGTGCCAGCTGCCTAGGGGGACAGGGGTACAATGAGCAGTTCTTC. The encoded protein is CASCLGGQGYNEQFF.

The chain combines TRBV20-1 with TRBJ2-1, with 13 bases identical to TRBD2. CDR3 length: 18 residues. Trimming cost V 3 bases and J 5 bases; bases outside gene matches: 13. CDR1 DFQATT and CDR2 SNEGSKA come from the germline V gene (reference sequence). CDR3 sequence: CSASITPGLAGANNEQFF. In DNA form, the CDR3 reads TGCAGTGCTAGTATAACCCCTGGACTAGCGGGGGCCAACAATGAGCAGTTCTTC.

V usage is TRBV5-1 and J usage is TRBJ1-2; the match to TRBD1 covers 7 bases. The junction had 4 bases not matched to a gene; V was cut back by 4 bases and J by 4 bases. This CDR3 region has 13 residues. From germline, CDR1 is SGHRS and CDR2 YFSETQ. CDR3 protein: CASSVGQLYGYTF. The CDR3, as DNA: TGCGCCAGCAGCGTGGGACAGCTCTATGGCTACACCTTC.

This clone was found once. This rearrangement joins TRBV6-5 to TRBJ1-5, with D uncertain. The germline V and J ends were trimmed by 9 bases and 2 bases, with 11 bases remaining between them. The CDR3 contains 13 residues. Germline V gene data show CDR1 as MNHEY and CDR2 as SVGAGI. CDR3 sequence (DNA): TGTGCCAGTGATCGGGGAGGCAATCAGCCCCAGCATTTT. Its protein product is CASDRGGNQPQHF.

The chain combines TRBV5-1 with TRBJ1-1, with D uncertain. CDR3 size: 15 residues. Trimming left V 7 bases short and J 2 bases short, with 18 bases between. The V gene's germline CDR1 is SGHRS and CDR2 YFSETQ. The CDR3 sequence: CASHQRAGDNTEAFF. The CDR3, as DNA: TGCGCCAGCCATCAGCGGGCTGGGGATAACACTGAAGCTTTCTTT.

The V call is TRBV2, the J call TRBJ2-7; the match to TRBD2 covers 8 bases. Germline V CDR1 and CDR2: SNHLY, FYNNEI. J was trimmed by 9 bases and V by 6 bases; bases with no gene match: 7. The CDR3 extends over 12 amino acids. The CDR3 DNA reads TGTGCCAGCAGGCCAGCGGGGGTAGGGCAGTACTTC. Protein: CASRPAGVGQYF.

The V call is TRBV24-1, the J call TRBJ2-1; D ambiguous. The V gene lost 6 bases and the J gene lost 0 bases, with 11 bases spanning the gap. The length of the CDR3 is 15 residues. In germline, CDR1 is KGHDR, CDR2 SFDVKD. The CDR3 DNA reads TGTGCCACCAGTTCGACGGAGAGCTCCTACAATGAGCAGTTCTTC. Its protein is CATSSTESSYNEQFF.

V usage is TRBV9 and J usage is TRBJ1-1, with 8 nucleotides matching TRBD1. In germline, CDR1 is SGDLS, CDR2 YYNGEE. The CDR3 is 14 residues long. With V trimmed by 5 bases and J by 1 base, 4 bases remained unmatched. The CDR3 protein is CASRAGTGNTEAFF. DNA of the CDR3: TGTGCCAGCAGGGCAGGGACAGGGAACACTGAAGCTTTCTTT.

The chain employs TRBV5-1 and TRBJ1-2; D possibly corresponds to TRBD1 (5 bases). Germline loops: CDR1 SGHRS, CDR2 YFSETQ. This CDR3 region has 13 residues. The V end was cut by 4 bases, the J end by 1 base, with 8 bases between. The CDR3 protein is CASSPGVNYGYTF. The CDR3, as DNA: TGCGCCAGCAGCCCGGGGGTTAACTATGGCTACACCTTC.

The chain uses TRBV18 and TRBJ2-1; D is possibly TRBD2 (6 bases). CDR1 is KGHSH, CDR2 LQKENI, per germline. CDR3 size: 15 residues. The V end lost 1 base, the J end lost 6 bases, and 13 bases lay between the germline ends. CDR3 nucleotides: TGTGCCAGCTCACCACGCCGGGACTCCCCCAATGAGCAGTTCTTC. It is translated as CASSPRRDSPNEQFF.

The CDR3 DNA reads TGTGCCAGCAGTTACTCGGTCGGGGGGGACTATGGCTACACCTTC. Protein sequence: CASSYSVGGDYGYTF. The chain uses TRBV6-5 and TRBJ1-2, with D perhaps TRBD1 (5 bases). CDR1 is MNHEY and CDR2 is SVGAGI in the germline V gene. V lost 0 bases and J lost 3, with 11 bases in between. The CDR3 has 15 residues.

The chain couples TRBV2 to TRBJ1-1; possible D gene TRBD1, 5 bases. With 4 bases removed from V and 0 bases from J, the gap between germline ends came to 9 bases. CDR3 length equals 14 residues. Germline V lookup: CDR1 SNHLY, CDR2 FYNNEI. The DNA of the CDR3 is TGTGCCAGCAGTGGGGGCAGGGTGAACACTGAAGCTTTCTTT. This gives the protein CASSGGRVNTEAFF.

The rearrangement links TRBV5-1 to TRBJ2-1, with 7 positions matching TRBD1. V gave up 1 base and J gave up 0 bases; unmatched junction bases: 13. This CDR3 spans 19 amino acids. The germline V gene encodes CDR1 SGHRS and CDR2 YFSETQ. The DNA for the CDR3 is TGCGCCAGCAGCTTGCAAGGGGGCCGCTTCGCCTACTCCTACAATGAGCAGTTCTTC. Its protein is CASSLQGGRFAYSYNEQFF.

The V call is TRBV5-1, the J call TRBJ2-5; 9 bases align to TRBD2. This CDR3 is 14 amino acids long. Germline trimming cut 10 bases from V and 4 bases from J; bases unmatched to any gene: 11. Looked up from germline, CDR1 is SGHRS and CDR2 is YFSETQ. CDR3 sequence reads: CASSGGGARETQYF. Here the CDR3 DNA reads TGCGCCTCTTCAGGCGGGGGGGCCCGAGAGACCCAGTACTTC.

The V gene is TRBV5-4, the J gene TRBJ2-7, with 11 positions matching TRBD2. V was clipped by 2 bases and J by 2 bases; unmatched bases: 6. The CDR3 consists of 16 residues. Per germline, CDR1 SGHNT and CDR2 YYREEE (reference sequence). The CDR3: CASSFATSGGTYEQYF. The DNA for the CDR3 is TGTGCCAGCAGCTTTGCAACTAGCGGGGGAACCTACGAGCAGTACTTC.

The chain is built from TRBV7-2 and TRBJ2-7; D may be TRBD1 (5 bases). Between the trimmed V and J ends, which lost 2 bases and 2 bases, there was a span of 10 bases. Germline V lookup: CDR1 SGHTA, CDR2 FQGNSA. The CDR3 is made up of 14 amino acids. The CDR3 DNA follows: TGTGCCAGCAGCTTAACCCAGGGCCCCTACGAGCAGTACGTC. Translating it yields CASSLTQGPYEQYV.

This chain connects TRBV19 to TRBJ2-7; weak D call: TRBD1 (6 bases). The CDR3 length is 12 residues. V lost 10 bases to trimming and J lost 1 base, with 11 bases between them. Germline V lookup: CDR1 LNHDA, CDR2 SQIVND (reference sequence). DNA of the CDR3: TGTGCCACCCGGACAGAGTCCTACGAGCAGTACTTC. Translating it yields CATRTESYEQYF.